One and the same sample provided the 18 T cell receptor beta chains below, sequenced in a study of quantifying T cell responses using KT2 cells. Study overall: TCR alpha and beta constant-region primers primed reverse transcription of RNA.

The cDNA 3' end received a ligated oligonucleotide with a UMI. An equimolar mix of RC1.1 and RC1.2 primed the beta chain across TRBC1 and TRBC2. A single record per CDR3 protein comes from TCRdb applying MiXCR to the UMI-ligation and nested PCR reads. Counted here are 25,000 to 35,000 distinct CDR3 sequences, about 7.3% occurring once; the ten biggest clones make up 15% to 18%. Sequenced sample: PBMCs spiked with cells of the T cell clone KT2. The receptors derive from a human donor.

The rearrangement joins TRBV7-6 to TRBJ1-3; D uncertain. V was shortened by 5 bases and J by 0 bases, with 14 bases between the two germline ends. The length of the CDR3 is 16 residues. The germline CDR1 and CDR2 sequences are SGHVS and FNYEAQ. CDR3 sequence: CASSPQLANSGNTIYF. The CDR3 DNA follows: TGTGCCAGCAGCCCGCAGTTGGCTAACTCTGGAAACACCATATATTTT.

The J gene is TRBJ2-3, the V gene TRBV12-3 or TRBV12-4; 9 bases are shared with TRBD1. J was trimmed by 5 bases and V by 7 bases; bases with no gene match: 10. CDR3 length equals 15 residues. The CDR3 is CASNVGQGFGDTQYF. The CDR3 nucleotides read TGTGCCAGCAACGTAGGACAGGGGTTCGGAGATACGCAGTATTTT.

This clonotype was detected ten times or more. The chain is built from TRBV20-1 and TRBJ1-2; 8 bases line up with TRBD1. From germline, CDR1 is DFQATT and CDR2 SNEGSKA (reference sequence). This CDR3 region has 13 residues. With V trimmed by 0 bases and J by 11 bases, 8 bases remained unmatched. The CDR3, as DNA: TGCAGTGCTAGAGATCGGACAGGGTCTCCTTACACCTTC. It specifies CSARDRTGSPYTF.

About this clonotype itself: Since a much larger clone is just one base distant, this may be a read error. Because it lacks the conserved phenylalanine or tryptophan at the end, this CDR3 is likely a read error. The chain links TRBV20-1 to TRBJ2-3; TRBD2 might be the D (5 bases). This CDR3 comprises 14 residues. The V gene's germline CDR1 is DFQATT and CDR2 SNEGSKA (reference sequence). Trimming took off 3 bases at V and 4 bases at J, with 14 bases between the two ends. DNA of the CDR3: TGCAGTGCTAGTTTCCTAGCCGAGGCAGATACGCAGTATTTG. This gives the protein CSASFLAEADTQYL.

Ten or more counts support this clonotype. The chain couples TRBV12-3 or TRBV12-4 to TRBJ1-1; perhaps TRBD1 as D (5 bases). The CDR3 length is 14 residues. V was shortened by 7 bases and J by 1 base, with 13 bases between the two germline ends. DNA for the CDR3: TGTGCCAGCATCTACAGCGGGACGAACACTGAAGCTTTCTTT. Protein product: CASIYSGTNTEAFF.

V gene TRBV27 combines with J gene TRBJ2-1, with 10 positions matching TRBD1. The junction had 5 bases not matched to a gene; V was cut back by 6 bases and J by 6 bases. CDR1 and CDR2 from the germline V gene are MNHEY and SMNVEV (reference sequence). This CDR3 has 14 residues. The CDR3 reads CASSWDRGGNEQFF. As DNA, the CDR3 is TGTGCCAGCAGCTGGGACAGGGGAGGCAATGAGCAGTTCTTC.

This rearrangement joins TRBV20-1 to TRBJ2-4; tentative D call: TRBD2 (5 bases). The ends were cut back, 5 bases at V and 6 bases at J, with 11 bases in the middle. Germline loops: CDR1 DFQATT, CDR2 SNEGSKA (reference sequence). The CDR3 is 12 residues long. CDR3 DNA sequence: TGCAGTGCTCGCGCCGCGGGAAACATTCAGTACTTC. Encoded protein: CSARAAGNIQYF.

This clonotype was detected ten times or more. The chain is built from TRBV29-1 and TRBJ2-1; 8 nucleotides align to TRBD2. Trimming took 3 bases from V and 2 from J; bases not matched to a gene: 6. CDR1 is SQVTM and CDR2 is ANQGSEA in the germline V gene. This CDR3 has 15 amino acids. The CDR3 nucleotides are TGCAGCGTTGACCCACTAGCGGAAACCTACAATGAGCAGTTCTTC. Translating it yields CSVDPLAETYNEQFF.

This clonotype was counted only a few times. For the CDR3, the DNA is TGTGCCAGCAGACTGACGGACTCACGGAGGGATACGCAGTATTTT. It encodes CASRLTDSRRDTQYF. The V call is TRBV2, the J call TRBJ2-3, with D tentatively TRBD2 (5 bases). Germline lookup yields CDR1 SNHLY and CDR2 FYNNEI. V was pared by 6 bases and J by 6 bases, with 19 bases between. The CDR3 is 15 amino acids.

This clonotype was counted many times. The CDR3 protein is CASSWGQGESPLHF. CDR3 nucleotides: TGTGCCAGCAGCTGGGGACAGGGGGAATCACCCCTCCACTTT. V is TRBV7-2 and J is TRBJ1-6; 11 bases are shared with TRBD1. V was pared by 4 bases and J by 10 bases, with 3 bases of the junction left unmatched. Germline assignment: CDR1 SGHTA and CDR2 FQGNSA. The CDR3 consists of 14 residues.

This clonotype turned up a few times. The chain joins TRBV7-8 to TRBJ2-7; D not certain. Germline V gene data show CDR1 as SGHVS and CDR2 as FQNEAQ. Trimming removed 5 bases at V and 6 bases at J, with 14 bases between. The length of the CDR3 is 13 residues. For the CDR3, the DNA is TGTGCCAGCAGCCCCCACCCCGACACCGAGCAGTACTTC. Residues: CASSPHPDTEQYF.

This clonotype was counted a few times. The rearrangement links TRBV4-1 to TRBJ2-3; 12 bases match TRBD2. The CDR3 contains 17 residues. The junction had 2 bases not matched to a gene; V was cut back by 0 bases and J by 1 base. Germline V lookup: CDR1 MGHRA, CDR2 YSYEKL. The CDR3 nucleotides are TGCGCCAGCAGCCAAGACCGACTAGCGGGGGGCACAGATACGCAGTATTTT. Protein sequence: CASSQDRLAGGTDTQYF.

The CDR3 region is CATSDPTGGEYNEQFF. CDR3 bases: TGTGCCACCAGTGACCCAACAGGGGGGGAGTACAATGAGCAGTTCTTC. V usage is TRBV24-1 and J usage is TRBJ2-1, with a possible D match to TRBD1 (8 bases). The length of the CDR3 is 16 residues. The V and J ends lost 4 bases and 4 bases respectively, with 16 bases between them. Germline lookup yields CDR1 KGHDR and CDR2 SFDVKD.

The chain uses TRBV2 and TRBJ1-1; D not certain. Trimming removed 5 bases at V and 4 bases at J, with 5 bases between. Germline-derived CDR1 and CDR2 are SNHLY and FYNNEI. This CDR3 is 11 amino acids long. CDR3 region: CASSCSTEAFF. The CDR3 nucleotides read TGTGCCAGCAGTTGTTCCACTGAAGCTTTCTTT. The full variable domain, with the rest looked up from reference TRBV2 and TRBJ1-1, is EPEVTQTPSHQVTQMGQEVILRCVPISNHLYFYWYRQILGQKVEFLVSFYNNEISEKSEIFDDQFSVERPDGSNFTLKIRSTKLEDSAMYFCASSCSTEAFFGQGTRLTVV.

This clonotype was found many times. This chain links TRBV29-1 with TRBJ1-1; tentatively, D is TRBD1 (6 bases). This CDR3 region has 13 residues. The germline gives CDR1 SQVTM, CDR2 ANQGSEA. Trimming removed 7 bases from V and 3 bases from J, with 15 bases in between. The CDR3 DNA reads as TGCAGCGCCAGCAGAGCAGGGGACACTGAAGCTTTCTTT. The encoded protein is CSASRAGDTEAFF.

In its sample, this clonotype ranks as medium-sized. The CDR3 loop reads CSARDNLAGDTGELFF. Written as DNA, the CDR3 is TGCAGTGCTAGAGATAATCTAGCGGGAGACACCGGGGAGCTGTTTTTT. V usage is TRBV20-1 and J usage is TRBJ2-2, with TRBD2 identical over 10 bases. This CDR3 comprises 16 residues. V dropped 0 bases and J dropped 3; count of bases not matched to a gene: 4. Germline loops: CDR1 DFQATT, CDR2 SNEGSKA (reference sequence).

This sequence joins TRBV18 and TRBJ2-1; no clear D gene. CDR1 is KGHSH and CDR2 is LQKENI in the germline V gene. The V and J ends lost 2 bases and 8 bases respectively, with 13 bases between them. This CDR3 has 14 amino acids. CDR3 sequence reads: CASSPSSPTHEQFF. CDR3 in DNA: TGTGCCAGCTCACCATCCTCTCCTACTCATGAGCAGTTCTTC. The full variable domain, in which reference TRBV18 and TRBJ2-1 provide the parts outside the CDR3, is NAGVMQNPRHLVRRRGQEARLRCSPMKGHSHVYWYRQLPEEGLKFMVYLQKENIIDESGMPKERFSAEFPKEGPSILRIQQVVRGDSAAYFCASSPSSPTHEQFFGPGTRLTVL.

There are many counts of this clonotype. The chain carries TRBV12-3 or TRBV12-4 and TRBJ1-1; no reliable D call. V was cut by 5 bases and J by 2 bases, with 18 bases left in between. This CDR3 has 16 residues. The CDR3 bases are TGTGCCAGCAGTCCGCCCCTAGGACTCTCTAACACTGAAGCTTTCTTT. The encoded protein is CASSPPLGLSNTEAFF.